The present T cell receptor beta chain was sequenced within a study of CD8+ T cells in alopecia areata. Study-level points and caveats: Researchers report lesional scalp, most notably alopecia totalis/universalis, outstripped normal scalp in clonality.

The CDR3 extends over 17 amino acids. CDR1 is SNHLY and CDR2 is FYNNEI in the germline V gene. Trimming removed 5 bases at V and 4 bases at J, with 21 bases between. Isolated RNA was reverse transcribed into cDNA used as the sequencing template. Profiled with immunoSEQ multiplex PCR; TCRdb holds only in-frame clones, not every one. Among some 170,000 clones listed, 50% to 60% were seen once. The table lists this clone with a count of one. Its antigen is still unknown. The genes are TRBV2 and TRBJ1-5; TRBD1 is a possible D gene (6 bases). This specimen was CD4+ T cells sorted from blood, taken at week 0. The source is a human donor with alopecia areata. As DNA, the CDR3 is TGTGCCAGCAGTCGAAGGCAGGACAGCCCTACGAATCAGCCCCAGCATTTT. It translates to CASSRRQDSPTNQPQHF.